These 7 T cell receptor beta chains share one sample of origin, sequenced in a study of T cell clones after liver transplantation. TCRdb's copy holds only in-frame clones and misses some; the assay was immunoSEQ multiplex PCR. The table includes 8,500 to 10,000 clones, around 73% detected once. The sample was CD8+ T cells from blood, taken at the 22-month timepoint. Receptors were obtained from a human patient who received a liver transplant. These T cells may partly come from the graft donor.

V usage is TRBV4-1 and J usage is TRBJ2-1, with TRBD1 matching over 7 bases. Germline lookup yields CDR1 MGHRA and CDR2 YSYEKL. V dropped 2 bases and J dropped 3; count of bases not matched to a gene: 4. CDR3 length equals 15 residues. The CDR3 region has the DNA TGCGCCAGCAGCCAACCGGGGACAGTCTACAATGAGCAGTTCTTC. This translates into CASSQPGTVYNEQFF.

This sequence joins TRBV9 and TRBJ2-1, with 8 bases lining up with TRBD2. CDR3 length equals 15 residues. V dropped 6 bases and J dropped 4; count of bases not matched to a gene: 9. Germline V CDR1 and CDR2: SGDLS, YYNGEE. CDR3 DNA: TGTGCCAGCACCTCGGGACTAGGGGGTTACAATGAGCAGTTCTTC. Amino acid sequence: CASTSGLGGYNEQFF. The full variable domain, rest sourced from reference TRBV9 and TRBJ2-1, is DSGVTQTPKHLITATGQRVTLRCSPRSGDLSVYWYQQSLDQGLQFLIQYYNGEERAKGNILERFSAQQFPDLHSELNLSSLELGDSALYFCASTSGLGGYNEQFFGPGTRLTVL.

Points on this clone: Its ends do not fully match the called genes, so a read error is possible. The CDR3 region has the DNA TGCGCCCGCAGCGCCGGGGGGAGGACAGGGGGACCTAGCACAGATACGCAGTATTTT. Encoded protein: CARSAGGRTGGPSTDTQYF. The V gene is TRBV9, the J gene TRBJ2-3; 10 bases line up with TRBD1. CDR3 length: 19 residues. Germline assignment: CDR1 SGDLS and CDR2 YYNGEE.

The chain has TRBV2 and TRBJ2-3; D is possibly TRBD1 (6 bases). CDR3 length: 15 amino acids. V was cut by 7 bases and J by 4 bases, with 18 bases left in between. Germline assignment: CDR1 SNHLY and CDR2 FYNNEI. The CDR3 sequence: CASKMDSLGADTQYF. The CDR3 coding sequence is TGTGCCAGCAAAATGGACAGCCTCGGGGCAGATACGCAGTATTTT.

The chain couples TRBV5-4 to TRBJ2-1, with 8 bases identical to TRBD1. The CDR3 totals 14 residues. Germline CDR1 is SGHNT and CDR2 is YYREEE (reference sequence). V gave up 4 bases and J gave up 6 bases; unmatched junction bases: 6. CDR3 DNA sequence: TGTGCCAGCAGCCCAGGGGGCGGATCCAATGAGCAGTTCTTC. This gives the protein CASSPGGGSNEQFF.

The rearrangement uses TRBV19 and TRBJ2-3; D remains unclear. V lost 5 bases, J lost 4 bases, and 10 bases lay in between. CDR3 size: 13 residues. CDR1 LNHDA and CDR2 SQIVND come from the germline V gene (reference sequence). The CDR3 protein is CASSPLAADTQYF. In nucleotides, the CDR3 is TGTGCCAGTAGTCCTTTAGCAGCAGATACGCAGTATTTT.

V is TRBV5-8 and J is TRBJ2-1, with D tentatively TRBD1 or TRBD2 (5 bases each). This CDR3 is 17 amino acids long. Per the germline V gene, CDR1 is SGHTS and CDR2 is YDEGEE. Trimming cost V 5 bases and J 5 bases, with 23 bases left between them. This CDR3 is CASRPNSGQRINNEQFF. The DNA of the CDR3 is TGTGCCAGCAGACCCAACTCGGGGCAGCGAATAAACAATGAGCAGTTCTTC.